Reported below is one TCR beta chain. Antigen: not known. The data derive from a study of graft-versus-host responses after intestinal transplantation. Study at large: Each transplant was multivisceral, liver-intestinal, or isolated intestinal. Recipients uniformly received anti-thymocyte globulin induction, followed by tacrolimus and steroids for three to four years. Findings and limits, study-wide: Detected in recipient marrow were GvH clones, some of which were first observed in ileum or blood.

Assay used: immunoSEQ multiplex PCR; TCRdb lists only in-frame clones, some missing. The sample holds 100,000 to 120,000 clones; about 94% are singletons and the top ten take around 0.49%. Looked up from germline, CDR1 is MDHEN and CDR2 is SYDVKM. V lost 6 bases to trimming and J lost 7 bases; unmatched junction nucleotides: 14. The CDR3 consists of 15 residues. The sequence was collected from a human donor who received an intestinal transplant. The specimen was unstimulated CD8+ T cells sorted from spleen or lymph node cells, collected before intestinal transplant. V and J are TRBV28 and TRBJ2-7, with 8 bases aligning to TRBD1. CDR3 bases: TGTGCCAGCAGCATGATTAGGGACAGGCCCTGGGAGCAGTACTTC. Its translation: CASSMIRDRPWEQYF.